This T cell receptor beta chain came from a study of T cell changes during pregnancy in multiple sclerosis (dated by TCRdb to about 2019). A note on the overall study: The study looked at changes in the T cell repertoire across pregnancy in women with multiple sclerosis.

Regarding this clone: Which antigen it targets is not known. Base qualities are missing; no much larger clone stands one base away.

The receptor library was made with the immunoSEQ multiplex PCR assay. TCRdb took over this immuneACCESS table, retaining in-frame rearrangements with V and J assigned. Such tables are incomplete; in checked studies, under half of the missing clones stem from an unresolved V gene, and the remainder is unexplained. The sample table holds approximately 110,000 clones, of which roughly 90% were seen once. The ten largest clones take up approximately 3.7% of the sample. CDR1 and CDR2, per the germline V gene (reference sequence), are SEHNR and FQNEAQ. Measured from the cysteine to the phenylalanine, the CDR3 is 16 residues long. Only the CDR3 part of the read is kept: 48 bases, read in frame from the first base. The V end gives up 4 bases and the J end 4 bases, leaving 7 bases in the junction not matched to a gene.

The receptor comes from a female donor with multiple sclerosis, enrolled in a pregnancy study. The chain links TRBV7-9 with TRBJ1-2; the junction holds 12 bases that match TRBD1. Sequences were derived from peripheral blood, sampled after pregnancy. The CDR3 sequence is CASSSGTGGGGYGYTF. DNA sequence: TGTGCCAGCAGCTCCGGGACAGGGGGCGGCGGCTATGGCTACACCTTC.